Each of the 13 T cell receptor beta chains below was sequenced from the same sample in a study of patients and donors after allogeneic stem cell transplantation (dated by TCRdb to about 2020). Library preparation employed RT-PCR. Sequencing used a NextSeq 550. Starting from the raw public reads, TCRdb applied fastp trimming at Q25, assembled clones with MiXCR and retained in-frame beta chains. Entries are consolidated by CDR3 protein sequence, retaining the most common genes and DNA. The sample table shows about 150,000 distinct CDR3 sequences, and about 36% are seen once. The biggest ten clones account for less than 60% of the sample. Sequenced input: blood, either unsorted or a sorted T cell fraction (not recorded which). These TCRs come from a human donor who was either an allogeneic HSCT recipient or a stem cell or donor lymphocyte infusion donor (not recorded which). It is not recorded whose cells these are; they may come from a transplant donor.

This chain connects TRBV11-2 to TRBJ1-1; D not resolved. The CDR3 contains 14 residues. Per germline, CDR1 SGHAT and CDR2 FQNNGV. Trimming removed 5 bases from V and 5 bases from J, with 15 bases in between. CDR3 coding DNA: TGTGCCAGCAGCGCCCAAAGGGCTGATACTGAAGCTTTCTTT. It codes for CASSAQRADTEAFF.

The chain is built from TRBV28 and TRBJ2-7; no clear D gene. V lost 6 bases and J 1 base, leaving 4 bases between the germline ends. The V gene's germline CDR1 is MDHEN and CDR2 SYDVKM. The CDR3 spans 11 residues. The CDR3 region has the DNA TGTGCCAGCAGGTCATCCTACGAGCAGTACTTC. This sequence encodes CASRSSYEQYF.

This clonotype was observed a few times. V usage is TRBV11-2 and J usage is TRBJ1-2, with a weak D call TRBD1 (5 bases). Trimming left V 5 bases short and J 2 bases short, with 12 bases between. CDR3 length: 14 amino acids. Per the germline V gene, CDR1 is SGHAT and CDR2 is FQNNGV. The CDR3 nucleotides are TGTGCCAGCAGCCTCCACGGGGGGAACTATGGCTACACCTTC. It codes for CASSLHGGNYGYTF.

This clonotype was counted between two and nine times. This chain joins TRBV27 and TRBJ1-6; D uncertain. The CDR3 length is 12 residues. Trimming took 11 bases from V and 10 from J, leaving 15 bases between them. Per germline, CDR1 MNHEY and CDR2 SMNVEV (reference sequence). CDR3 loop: CAVRRGPSPLHF. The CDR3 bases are TGTGCCGTAAGACGCGGTCCCTCACCCCTCCACTTT.

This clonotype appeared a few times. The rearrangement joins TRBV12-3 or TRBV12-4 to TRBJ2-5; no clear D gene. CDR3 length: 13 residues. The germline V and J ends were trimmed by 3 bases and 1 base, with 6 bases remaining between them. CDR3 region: CASSLMGQETQYF. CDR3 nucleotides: TGTGCCAGCAGTTTGATGGGCCAAGAGACCCAGTACTTC.

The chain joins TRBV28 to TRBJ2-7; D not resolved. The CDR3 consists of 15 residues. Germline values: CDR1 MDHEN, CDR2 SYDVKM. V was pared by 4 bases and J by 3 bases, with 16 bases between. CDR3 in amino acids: CASSSPLVYGYEQYV. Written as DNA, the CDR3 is TGTGCCAGCAGTTCCCCCCTTGTCTACGGCTACGAGCAGTACGTC.

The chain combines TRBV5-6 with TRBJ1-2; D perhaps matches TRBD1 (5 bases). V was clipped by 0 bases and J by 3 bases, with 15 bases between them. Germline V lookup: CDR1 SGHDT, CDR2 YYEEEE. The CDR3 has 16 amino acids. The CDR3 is CASSLVPRGFDYGYTF. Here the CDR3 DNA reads TGTGCCAGCAGCTTGGTCCCAAGGGGTTTCGACTATGGCTACACCTTC.

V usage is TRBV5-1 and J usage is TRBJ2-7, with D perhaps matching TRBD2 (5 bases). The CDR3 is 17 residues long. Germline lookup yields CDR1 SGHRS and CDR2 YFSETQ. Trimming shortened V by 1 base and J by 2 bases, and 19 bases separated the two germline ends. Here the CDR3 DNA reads TGCGCCAGCAGCTTGTATTCAGAGGGTAAAACCACCTACGAGCAGTACGTC. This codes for CASSLYSEGKTTYEQYV.

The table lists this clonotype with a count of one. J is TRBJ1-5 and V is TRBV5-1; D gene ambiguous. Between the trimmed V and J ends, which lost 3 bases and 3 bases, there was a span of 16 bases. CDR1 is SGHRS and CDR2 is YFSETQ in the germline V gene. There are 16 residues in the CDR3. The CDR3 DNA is TGCGCCAGCAGCTGGAGGGATACCCATCTCAATCAGCCCCAGCATTTT. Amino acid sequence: CASSWRDTHLNQPQHF.

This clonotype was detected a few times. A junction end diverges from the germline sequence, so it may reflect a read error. CDR3 residues: CASSFRGNAGELFF. The CDR3 coding sequence is TGTGCCAGCAGTTTTCGCGGGAACGCCGGGGAGCTGTTTTTT. The rearrangement uses TRBV27 and TRBJ2-2; D is possibly TRBD2 (6 bases). The CDR3 is 14 residues long. CDR1 is MNHEY and CDR2 is SMNVEV in the germline V gene (reference sequence).

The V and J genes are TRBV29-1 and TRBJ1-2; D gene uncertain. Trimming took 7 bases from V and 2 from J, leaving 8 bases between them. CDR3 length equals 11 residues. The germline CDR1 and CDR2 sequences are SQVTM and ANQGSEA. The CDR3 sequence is CSGGGNYGYTF. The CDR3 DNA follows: TGCAGCGGGGGAGGGAACTATGGCTACACCTTC.

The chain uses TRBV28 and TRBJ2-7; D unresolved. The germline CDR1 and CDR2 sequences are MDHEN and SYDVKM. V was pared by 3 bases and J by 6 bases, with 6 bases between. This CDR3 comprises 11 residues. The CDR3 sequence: CASSFSAEQYF. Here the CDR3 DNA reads TGTGCCAGCAGTTTTTCGGCCGAGCAGTACTTC.

Here the CDR3 reads CASSLRFDRGYGYTF. The CDR3 DNA is TGCGCCAGCAGCCTCCGATTCGACAGGGGCTATGGCTACACCTTC. The chain recombines TRBV5-1 with TRBJ1-2; 8 bases are shared with TRBD1. Germline V gene sequence: CDR1 SGHRS, CDR2 YFSETQ. There are 15 residues in the CDR3. V lost 4 bases and J lost 4; bases outside the gene matches: 9.